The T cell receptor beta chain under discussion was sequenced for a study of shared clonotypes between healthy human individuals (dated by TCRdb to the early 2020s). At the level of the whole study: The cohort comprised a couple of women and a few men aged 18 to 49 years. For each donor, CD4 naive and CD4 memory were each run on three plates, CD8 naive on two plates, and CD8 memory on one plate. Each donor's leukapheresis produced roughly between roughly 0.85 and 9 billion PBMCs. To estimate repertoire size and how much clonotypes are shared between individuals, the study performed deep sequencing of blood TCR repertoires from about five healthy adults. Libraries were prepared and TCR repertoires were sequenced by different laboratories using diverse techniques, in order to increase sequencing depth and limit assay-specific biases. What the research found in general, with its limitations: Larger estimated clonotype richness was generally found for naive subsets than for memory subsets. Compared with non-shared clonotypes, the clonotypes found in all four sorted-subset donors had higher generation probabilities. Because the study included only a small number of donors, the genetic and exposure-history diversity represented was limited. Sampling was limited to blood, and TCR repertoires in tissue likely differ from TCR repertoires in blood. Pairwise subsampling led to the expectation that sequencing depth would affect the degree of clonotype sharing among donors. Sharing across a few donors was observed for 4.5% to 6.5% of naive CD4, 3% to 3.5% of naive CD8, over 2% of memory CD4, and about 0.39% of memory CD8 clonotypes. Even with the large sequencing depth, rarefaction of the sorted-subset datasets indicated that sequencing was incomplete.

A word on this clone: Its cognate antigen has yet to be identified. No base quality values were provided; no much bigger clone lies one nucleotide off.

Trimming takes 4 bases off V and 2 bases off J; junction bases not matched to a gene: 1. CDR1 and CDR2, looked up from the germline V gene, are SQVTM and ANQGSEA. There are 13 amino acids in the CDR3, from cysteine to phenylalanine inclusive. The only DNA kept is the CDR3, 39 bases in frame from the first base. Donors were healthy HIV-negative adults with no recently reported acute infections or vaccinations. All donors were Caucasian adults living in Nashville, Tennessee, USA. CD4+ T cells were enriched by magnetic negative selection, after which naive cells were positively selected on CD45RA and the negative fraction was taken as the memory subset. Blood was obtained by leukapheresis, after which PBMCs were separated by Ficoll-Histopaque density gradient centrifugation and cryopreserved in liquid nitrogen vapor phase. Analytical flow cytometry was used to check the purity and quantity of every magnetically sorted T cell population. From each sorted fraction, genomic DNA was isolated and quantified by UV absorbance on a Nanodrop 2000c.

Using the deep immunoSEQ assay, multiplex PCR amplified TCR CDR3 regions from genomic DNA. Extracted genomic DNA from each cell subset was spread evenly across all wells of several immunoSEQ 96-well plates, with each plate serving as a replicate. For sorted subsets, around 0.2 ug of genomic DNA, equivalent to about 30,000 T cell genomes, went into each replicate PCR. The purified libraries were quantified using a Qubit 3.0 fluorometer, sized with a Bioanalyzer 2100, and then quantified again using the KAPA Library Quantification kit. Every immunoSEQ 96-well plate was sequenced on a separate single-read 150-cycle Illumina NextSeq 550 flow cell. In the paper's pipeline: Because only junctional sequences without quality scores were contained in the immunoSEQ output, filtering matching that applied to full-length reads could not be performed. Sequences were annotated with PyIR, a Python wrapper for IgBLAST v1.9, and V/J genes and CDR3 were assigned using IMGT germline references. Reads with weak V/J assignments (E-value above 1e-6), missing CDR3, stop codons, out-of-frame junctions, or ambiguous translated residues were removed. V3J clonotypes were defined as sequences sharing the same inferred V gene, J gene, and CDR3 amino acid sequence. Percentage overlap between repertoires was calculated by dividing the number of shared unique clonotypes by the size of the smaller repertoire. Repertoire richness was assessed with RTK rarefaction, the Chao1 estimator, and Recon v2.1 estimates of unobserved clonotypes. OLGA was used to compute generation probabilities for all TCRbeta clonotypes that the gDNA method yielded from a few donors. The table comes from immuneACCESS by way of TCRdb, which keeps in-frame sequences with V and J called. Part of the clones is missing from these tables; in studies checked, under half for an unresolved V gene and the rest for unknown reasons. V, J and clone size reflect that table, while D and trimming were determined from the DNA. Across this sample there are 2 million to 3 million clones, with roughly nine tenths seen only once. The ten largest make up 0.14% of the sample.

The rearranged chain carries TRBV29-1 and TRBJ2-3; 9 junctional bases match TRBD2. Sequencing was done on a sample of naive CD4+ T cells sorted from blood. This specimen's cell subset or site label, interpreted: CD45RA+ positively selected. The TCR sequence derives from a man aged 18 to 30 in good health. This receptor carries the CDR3 CSVGTSVTDTQYF. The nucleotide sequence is TGCAGCGTTGGGACTAGCGTCACAGATACGCAGTATTTT.